The 32 T cell receptor beta chains below were found in one sample sequenced in a study of response to subunit inactivated influenza vaccine. MiXCR was run by TCRdb on the RT-PCR reads, yielding one entry per CDR3 protein. The sample yields 650,000 to 800,000 distinct CDR3 sequences, approximately 15% seen once. The sequencing here drew on PBMCs from blood, taken around 14 days before vaccination. These receptor sequences come from a man aged 45-65 years who received an inactivated influenza vaccine.

The V gene is TRBV20-1, the J gene TRBJ2-7; a possible D gene is TRBD2 (6 bases). Germline CDR1 DFQATT, CDR2 SNEGSKA (reference sequence). The CDR3 has 15 amino acids. Trimming took off 1 base at V and 2 bases at J, with 15 bases between the two ends. The CDR3 here is CSARVGGSGAYEQYF. CDR3 sequence (DNA): TGCAGTGCTAGAGTTGGAGGGAGTGGGGCCTACGAGCAGTACTTC.

The gene calls are TRBV10-3 and TRBJ1-2; 8 bases line up with TRBD1. This CDR3 spans 15 amino acids. CDR1 and CDR2 (germline): ENHRY, SYGVKD. V shed 3 bases, J shed 6 bases, and the junction held 9 bases outside the gene matches. CDR3 in DNA: TGTGCCATCAGTGACTGGGACAGGCCCTTCGATGGCTACACCTTC. Protein: CAISDWDRPFDGYTF.

Only a few counts were recorded for this clonotype. CDR3 DNA: TGTGCCAGCAGCTCGACGGTTAGCGGGATCTACAATGAGCAGTTCTTC. Translating gives CASSSTVSGIYNEQFF. J is TRBJ2-1 and V is TRBV5-4, with 8 bases lining up with TRBD2. There are 16 residues in the CDR3. V lost 3 bases to trimming and J lost 3 bases; unmatched junction nucleotides: 8. CDR1 is SGHNT and CDR2 is YYREEE in the germline V gene (reference sequence).

This clonotype has a handful of counts. The V and J genes are TRBV27 and TRBJ2-2; possibly TRBD2 for D (6 bases). Trimming took 4 bases from V and 9 from J, leaving 12 bases between them. The CDR3 runs 13 residues. CDR1 and CDR2 (germline): MNHEY, SMNVEV (reference sequence). DNA for the CDR3: TGTGCCAGCAGTTACGGAGGGAGTCGGGAGCTGTTTTTT. It is translated as CASSYGGSRELFF.

This clonotype has more than one count but fewer than ten. The J gene is TRBJ2-7, the V gene TRBV20-1; TRBD2 agrees at 10 bases. The CDR3 is 14 residues long. V trimming: 6 bases; J trimming: 2 bases; junction bases outside the gene matches: 7. The germline V gene has CDR1 DFQATT and CDR2 SNEGSKA (reference sequence). The CDR3 here is CSAAGLAVPYEQYF. The CDR3 nucleotides read TGCAGTGCGGCAGGACTAGCGGTTCCCTACGAGCAGTACTTC.

J is TRBJ1-3 and V is TRBV12-3 or TRBV12-4; 7 bases align to TRBD1. There are 15 residues in the CDR3. Trimming took 5 bases from V and 4 from J; bases not matched to a gene: 8. The CDR3 DNA is TGTGCCAGCAGTCCACACAGGGGTTTAGGAAACACCATATATTTT. This gives the protein CASSPHRGLGNTIYF.

The chain is built from TRBV5-1 and TRBJ1-1, with a tentative D call TRBD1 (5 bases). The CDR3 sequence is 14 residues long. The V end lost 6 bases, the J end lost 1 base, and 13 bases lay between the germline ends. Germline V lookup: CDR1 SGHRS, CDR2 YFSETQ. The CDR3 DNA follows: TGCGCCAGCACCTCCGGGACTCCGAACACTGAAGCTTTCTTT. Residues: CASTSGTPNTEAFF.

This clonotype was counted between two and nine times. The J gene is TRBJ2-1, the V gene TRBV20-1; 12 positions agree with TRBD2. CDR1 is DFQATT and CDR2 is SNEGSKA in the germline V gene (reference sequence). J was trimmed by 10 bases and V by 7 bases; bases with no gene match: 8. The length of the CDR3 is 13 residues. In DNA, the CDR3 is TGCAGTGGAATGGGACTAGCGGGTGGCGAGCAGTTCTTC. Encoded protein: CSGMGLAGGEQFF.

The rearrangement links TRBV2 to TRBJ1-4; 9 bases agree with TRBD1. Germline V gene sequence: CDR1 SNHLY, CDR2 FYNNEI. The CDR3 covers 14 residues. Trimming removed 7 bases from V and 7 bases from J; junction bases left unmatched: 7. The CDR3 is CASTLDRGGEKLFF. In DNA form, the CDR3 reads TGTGCCAGCACCCTGGACAGGGGTGGTGAAAAACTGTTTTTT.

This clonotype was found a few times. This rearrangement joins TRBV20-1 to TRBJ1-2, with 8 positions matching TRBD1. Trimming removed 3 bases from V and 3 bases from J; junction bases left unmatched: 9. This CDR3 spans 15 amino acids. Per germline, CDR1 DFQATT and CDR2 SNEGSKA (reference sequence). CDR3 region: CSASEWTGMYYGYTF. The CDR3 nucleotides read TGCAGTGCTAGCGAATGGACAGGGATGTACTATGGCTACACCTTC.

The table lists this clonotype with a few counts. The chain combines TRBV5-1 with TRBJ2-1, with 12 nucleotides matching TRBD2. Looked up from germline, CDR1 is SGHRS and CDR2 is YFSETQ. The CDR3 covers 16 residues. V shed 0 bases and J 15 bases; nucleotides not matched to a gene: 13. CDR3 DNA: TGCGCCAGCAGCTTGGCCCAGACTAGCGGGGGACAAGCTTGGTTCTTC. Translating gives CASSLAQTSGGQAWFF.

The chain couples TRBV7-2 to TRBJ2-7; 9 nucleotides match TRBD2. CDR1 SGHTA and CDR2 FQGNSA come from the germline V gene. CDR3 length: 15 residues. CDR3 protein: CGTSRSGGSSYEQYF. CDR3 sequence (DNA): TGTGGAACCTCTAGGAGCGGGGGGAGCTCCTACGAGCAGTACTTC.

This clonotype was seen a few times. The CDR3, as DNA: TGTGCCAGCAGCACACCCGGTTTCAATCAGCCCCAGCATTTT. Amino acid sequence: CASSTPGFNQPQHF. The rearrangement joins TRBV7-9 to TRBJ1-5, with D hard to call. Trimming stripped 5 bases from V and 3 bases from J, with 11 bases between. Looked up from germline, CDR1 is SEHNR and CDR2 is FQNEAQ (reference sequence). The CDR3 length is 14 residues.

CDR3 coding DNA: TGCGCCAGCAGCTTGGATGGGGTGTACGGCGAGCAGTACTTC. Protein sequence: CASSLDGVYGEQYF. V is TRBV5-1 and J is TRBJ2-7; D gene uncertain. V shed 0 bases and J shed 6 bases, with 13 bases lying between them. CDR1 and CDR2 (germline): SGHRS, YFSETQ. This CDR3 comprises 14 residues.

The chain recombines TRBV15 with TRBJ2-5; the match to TRBD1 covers 9 bases. The CDR3 consists of 15 residues. Per germline, CDR1 LNHNV and CDR2 YYDKDF (reference sequence). The ends lost 1 base at V and 3 bases at J; junction bases unmatched: 3. The CDR3 DNA follows: TGTGCCACCAGCAGAGTTACAGGGGGCAAAGAGACCCAGTACTTC. It specifies CATSRVTGGKETQYF.

In this sample, this clonotype turned up a few times. This chain links TRBV12-3 or TRBV12-4 with TRBJ1-5; D gene unclear. The CDR3 consists of 15 residues. Trimming shortened V by 1 base and J by 1 base, and 8 bases separated the two germline ends. The CDR3 protein is CASSLGVGSNQPQHF. The CDR3 DNA reads TGTGCCAGCAGTTTAGGGGTGGGAAGCAATCAGCCCCAGCATTTT.

This clonotype was seen repeatedly, ten times or more. This rearrangement joins TRBV3-1 to TRBJ2-7; 7 bases agree with TRBD1. V shed 0 bases, J shed 2 bases, and the junction held 13 bases outside the gene matches. CDR1 and CDR2 from the germline V gene are LGHDT and YNNKEL (reference sequence). The CDR3 is 18 amino acids. CDR3 DNA: TGTGCCAGCAGCCAAGAAGGGCAGACAGGGTTGATCGCCTACGAGCAGTACTTC. It codes for CASSQEGQTGLIAYEQYF.

This clonotype showed up just a few times. The chain links TRBV7-9 to TRBJ2-5; D not certain. The V gene's germline CDR1 is SEHNR and CDR2 FQNEAQ (reference sequence). This CDR3 has 12 residues. Trimming cost V 5 bases and J 5 bases, with 9 bases left between them. DNA of the CDR3: TGTGCCAGCAGCCCCCAGGCGGAGACCCAGTACTTC. Protein product: CASSPQAETQYF.

The chain links TRBV24-1 to TRBJ2-5, with a weak D call TRBD2 (7 bases). CDR3 length: 15 residues. V was clipped by 3 bases and J by 6 bases, with 16 bases between them. CDR1 and CDR2 (germline): KGHDR, SFDVKD. The CDR3 protein is CATSDGDGGRKTQYF. The DNA for the CDR3 is TGTGCCACCAGTGATGGGGACGGGGGGCGGAAGACCCAGTACTTC.

Of note for this clonotype: Relative to the germline gene, one junction end is altered; a read error may explain this. The chain links TRBV20-1 to TRBJ2-3; 9 nucleotides line up with TRBD2. The CDR3 contains 20 residues. Germline loops: CDR1 DFQATT, CDR2 SNEGSKA (reference sequence). The CDR3 is CSARFDRGLAGAPGSETQYF. CDR3 in DNA: TGCAGTGCTCGATTCGATAGGGGGTTAGCGGGAGCCCCAGGCTCAGAGACGCAGTATTTT.

The CDR3 here is CASTPAQGRTDTQYF. In DNA form, the CDR3 reads TGTGCCAGCACCCCGGCTCAGGGCCGGACAGATACGCAGTATTTT. This chain joins TRBV6-1 and TRBJ2-3, with D perhaps TRBD1 (5 bases). The V gene's germline CDR1 is MNHNS and CDR2 SASEGT. Between the trimmed V and J ends, which lost 7 bases and 3 bases, there was a span of 17 bases. The CDR3 length is 15 residues.

The chain carries TRBV12-3 or TRBV12-4 and TRBJ2-2; 11 bases map to TRBD1. Trimming cost V 2 bases and J 1 base; bases outside gene matches: 12. CDR3 length equals 20 residues. The CDR3 coding sequence is TGTGCCAGCAGTTTATGGGGCCCAATCGGGACAGGGGGGAACACCGGGGAGCTGTTTTTT. This gives the protein CASSLWGPIGTGGNTGELFF.

V and J are TRBV5-1 and TRBJ2-7, with D maybe TRBD2 (6 bases). Trimming removed 0 bases at V and 9 bases at J, with 13 bases between. Germline V gene lookup returns CDR1 SGHRS and CDR2 YFSETQ. This CDR3 region has 13 residues. Here the CDR3 DNA reads TGCGCCAGCAGCTTGGAGGTCGGGGGAGGGCAGTACTTC. It yields the protein CASSLEVGGGQYF.

This clonotype occurred a few times. The chain uses TRBV5-1 and TRBJ1-2; perhaps TRBD1 as D (6 bases). With 0 bases removed from V and 7 bases from J, the gap between germline ends came to 13 bases. CDR1 and CDR2 from the germline V gene are SGHRS and YFSETQ. CDR3 size: 14 residues. CDR3: CASSLASQGSGYTF. The CDR3 DNA is TGCGCCAGCAGCTTGGCCTCGCAGGGGTCTGGCTACACCTTC.

In this sample, this clonotype turned up a few times. This chain connects TRBV4-1 to TRBJ2-3; D remains ambiguous. V was pared by 3 bases and J by 0 bases, with 7 bases between. The CDR3 covers 14 residues. The germline V gene has CDR1 MGHRA and CDR2 YSYEKL. In nucleotides, the CDR3 is TGCGCCAGCAGCCAGCGCCCTAGCACAGATACGCAGTATTTT. Amino acids: CASSQRPSTDTQYF.

The table lists this clonotype with a few counts. The rearrangement links TRBV5-6 to TRBJ2-1; TRBD1 matches 11 bases. Looked up from germline, CDR1 is SGHDT and CDR2 is YYEEEE. The CDR3 is 17 residues long. With 4 bases clipped from V and 2 bases from J, the junction kept 8 bases outside the gene matches. This CDR3 reads CASSAGGQGATYNEQFF. CDR3 DNA: TGTGCCAGCAGCGCCGGTGGACAGGGGGCAACCTACAATGAGCAGTTCTTC.

This clonotype showed up just a few times. The chain recombines TRBV27 with TRBJ2-2; 8 bases are a match to TRBD2. The CDR3 runs 14 residues. CDR1 and CDR2 (germline): MNHEY, SMNVEV (reference sequence). Trimming at V came to 6 bases and at J to 5 bases, leaving 5 bases not matched to a gene. This chain's CDR3 is CASRMAGGTGELFF. Written as DNA, the CDR3 is TGTGCCAGCAGAATGGCGGGAGGTACCGGGGAGCTGTTTTTT.

This clonotype was counted a few times. The rearrangement uses TRBV20-1 and TRBJ1-1, with D unresolved. The CDR3 contains 14 residues. Germline loops: CDR1 DFQATT, CDR2 SNEGSKA (reference sequence). Trimming pared 3 bases from V and 8 bases from J, leaving 19 bases between. CDR3 coding DNA: TGCAGTGCTAGGGAACCCGGATCGGGGTCGGAAGCTTTCTTT. Translated, it gives CSAREPGSGSEAFF.

The rearrangement joins TRBV19 to TRBJ2-3; D is unclear. The V end lost 3 bases, the J end lost 2 bases, and 12 bases lay between the germline ends. The germline V gene has CDR1 LNHDA and CDR2 SQIVND (reference sequence). The CDR3 covers 15 residues. CDR3 in amino acids: CASSMGIINTDTQYF. CDR3 sequence (DNA): TGTGCCAGTAGTATGGGCATTATTAACACAGATACGCAGTATTTT.

The chain has TRBV7-2 and TRBJ2-5, with unresolved D. Germline CDR1 reads SGHTA; CDR2 reads FQGNSA. Trimming removed 1 base at V and 7 bases at J, with 13 bases between. CDR3 size: 14 residues. Written as DNA, the CDR3 is TGTGCCAGCAGCTTAGGAGAAGTTTTCGTGACCCAGTACTTC. Translation gives CASSLGEVFVTQYF. Complete variable domain (other parts from reference TRBV7-2 and TRBJ2-5): GAGVSQSPSNKVTEKGKDVELRCDPISGHTALYWYRQSLGQGLEFLIYFQGNSAPDKSGLPSDRFSAERTGGSVSTLTIQRTQQEDSAVYLCASSLGEVFVTQYFGPGTRLLVL.

The chain employs TRBV10-3 and TRBJ2-5; 9 bases map to TRBD2. This CDR3 has 13 residues. The V segment lost 10 bases and the J segment 1 base; nucleotides outside the gene matches: 4. Germline lookup yields CDR1 ENHRY and CDR2 SYGVKD. CDR3 amino acids: CATKTSGQETQYF. The DNA of the CDR3 is TGTGCCACAAAGACTAGCGGCCAAGAGACCCAGTACTTC.

This rearrangement joins TRBV5-1 to TRBJ2-2; either TRBD1 or TRBD2 may fit D (5 bases each). V was cut by 3 bases and J by 6 bases, with 15 bases left in between. The CDR3 spans 15 residues. Germline-derived CDR1 and CDR2 are SGHRS and YFSETQ. The CDR3 here is CASSSGTGSPGELFF. CDR3 nucleotides: TGCGCCAGCAGCTCCGGGACGGGTAGTCCCGGGGAGCTGTTTTTT.